One sample yielded the 4 T cell receptor beta chains listed below, sequenced in a study of CD8+CD57+ T cells in acquired aplastic anemia. The template used for profiling TCR beta VDJ and CDR3 was genomic DNA. TCRdb reprocessed the reads with MiXCR, giving one entry per CDR3 protein. The sample consists of under 150,000 distinct CDR3 sequences, about 40% of them appearing once. Sequencing was done on a sample of sorted CD4+, CD8+, or CD8+CD57+ T cells (not recorded which) from PBMCs. The receptor source for this set is a human donor in good health, serving as a control.

Of note for this clonotype: A much larger clone is a single base away; this may be a read error. V gene TRBV4-1 combines with J gene TRBJ1-1; D not certain. CDR1 and CDR2 from the germline V gene are MGHRA and YSYEKL. The CDR3 covers 16 residues. Trimming stripped 1 base from V and 3 bases from J, with 15 bases between. The CDR3 region is CASSQVPGRVYTEAFF. The CDR3 DNA follows: TGCGCCAGCAGCCAAGTTCCGGGCCGGGTGTACACTGAAGCTTTCTTT.

This clonotype was seen a handful of times. A clone one base away is much larger, so this may be a read error. The CDR3 ends on some other residue instead of the conserved phenylalanine or tryptophan, so this is likely a read error. The rearrangement uses TRBV11-3 and TRBJ2-5, with a tentative D call TRBD2 (6 bases). The CDR3 consists of 13 residues. Germline V gene data show CDR1 as SGHNT and CDR2 as YENEEA. Trimming pared 6 bases from V and 1 base from J, leaving 9 bases between. The CDR3 region is CASRGTLQETQYL. The DNA of the CDR3 is TGTGCCAGCAGGGGGACTCTCCAAGAGACCCAGTACCTC.

Remarks on this clonotype: This may come from a read error, since a much larger clone is one base off. V gene TRBV14 combines with J gene TRBJ1-3; 10 bases match TRBD1. The CDR3 runs to 16 residues. The germline V gene has CDR1 SGHDN and CDR2 FVKESK. The CDR3 sequence is CASSQAGTGVGNTMYF. The CDR3 DNA sequence: TGTGCCAGCAGCCAAGCCGGGACAGGGGTTGGAAACACCATGTATTTT.

This clonotype showed up many times. The V and J genes are TRBV29-1 and TRBJ2-3; D possibly corresponds to TRBD1 (6 bases). V lost 8 bases and J 3 bases, leaving 15 bases between the germline ends. This CDR3 comprises 13 residues. Germline V gives CDR1 SQVTM, CDR2 ANQGSEA. The DNA for the CDR3 is TGCAGCCGTTACGACAGGCAGACAGATACGCAGTATTTT. This gives the protein CSRYDRQTDTQYF.